This T cell receptor beta chain was sequenced during a study of blood T cell repertoires in COVID-19 (TCRdb year 2020). With regard to the full study: Recovered participants in ImmuneRACE Cohort 3 were defined by two consecutive negative NP/OP PCR tests, clearance by a healthcare professional, or resolution of symptoms. Samples from collaborators originated in the United States, Italy and Spain and spanned both the acute and convalescent phases of COVID-19. The prospective study material was composed of cDNA or gDNA derived from T cells, B-cell-depleted T cells, or PBMCs. The dataset comprised deeply sampled blood TCRbeta repertoires from subjects exposed to, actively infected with, or recovered from COVID-19. A freely available public database, intended as a resource for researchers studying the immune response to SARS-CoV-2, is where the repertoires were released. The samples were drawn from the first 160 participants of the ongoing ImmuneRACE study and from 1,254 subjects provided by 6 global collaborators. The sample metadata nearly always contained a de-identified subject ID, COVID-19 status, age in years and sex. Where HLA class I and class II types were available, the types were taken from metadata supplied by the sample provider, not from assay-based typing.

General study outcomes and caveats: Clinical and demographic metadata were provided uncurated, with the amount varying by source and participant.

Participants in the prospective study were aged about 18 to 95 years, lived in 20 to 30 United States geographic areas, and enrolled through a virtual design. To assign participants to cohorts, the prospective study relied on clinical history that participants themselves reported in a screening survey and a study questionnaire. In the prospective study, whole blood, serum and a nasopharyngeal or oropharyngeal swab were collected from each participant by mobile phlebotomists. Participants in the prospective study had the option to provide additional blood draws and questionnaires over an approximately 2-month period. Blood samples from the prospective study were shipped frozen or at room temperature prior to DNA extraction. V and J lose 3 bases and 8 bases, and a span of 18 bases separates them. The germline V gene yields SGHRS for CDR1 and YFSETQ for CDR2. There are 15 amino acids in the CDR3, from cysteine to phenylalanine inclusive. The CDR3 DNA has 45 bases and is translated from base 1.

TCRbeta CDR3 regions were amplified from genomic DNA by means of the immunoSEQ Assay, a bias-controlled multiplex PCR. Regarding the original processing steps: Nucleated cell counts per sample were estimated from amplification of reference gene primers within the assay. To quantify the absolute abundance of each unique TCRbeta CDR3 rearrangement, sequence reads were collapsed and filtered. For each sample, productive Simpson clonality was calculated by taking the square root of Simpson's diversity index across productive rearrangements. TCRdb stores this immuneACCESS table with in-frame sequences only. Part of the clones is absent; in the studies checked, under half of the shortfall reflects unresolved V genes, and no reason is known for the rest. V and J calls and clone size come straight from that table; D and trimming were deduced from the DNA. In this sample the table shows hundreds of thousands of clones, more than 70% of which occur a single time. Clones ranked in the top ten supply around 1.9% of the sample.

As for this clone: Its antigen has not been determined. Qualities for individual bases were not recorded, and no much larger clone is one base off.

This sequence originates from a man aged 35 to 55 in a cohort exposed to, infected with or recovered from COVID-19 (not recorded which). Sequenced material: PBMCs or T cells enriched from blood (not recorded which). The chain is made from TRBV5-1 and TRBJ2-1; the D gene assignment is ambiguous. The CDR3 loop reads CASSSTTGRWDEQFF. DNA sequence: TGCGCCAGCAGCTCCACGACGGGTCGTTGGGATGAGCAGTTCTTC. Reference TRBV5-1 and TRBJ2-1 proteins supply the regions before and after the CDR3; the full variable domain is: KAGVTQTPRYLIKTRGQQVTLSCSPISGHRSVSWYQQTPGQGLQFLFEYFSETQRNKGNFPGRFSGRQFSNSRSEMNVSTLELGDSALYLCASSSTTGRWDEQFFGPGTRLTVL.